One and the same sample provided the 14 T cell receptor beta chains below, sequenced in a study of cytomegalovirus exposure and HLA in healthy donors. PCR used 60 Vbeta primers and 13 Jbeta primers. Measured with immunoSEQ multiplex PCR; TCRdb has only the in-frame clones, and not every one. The sample lists about 190,000 clones; roughly 90% were seen once. The sequenced sample consisted of PBMCs. The receptors come from a woman aged 25 to 39 in good health and CMV-seronegative.

The chain combines TRBV7-8 with TRBJ2-1; 7 bases align to TRBD1. The CDR3 is 16 residues long. The V and J ends lost 5 bases and 7 bases, in that order; junction bases with no gene match: 14. Germline V gene lookup returns CDR1 SGHVS and CDR2 FQNEAQ. CDR3 protein: CASSTYRGSIGNEQFF. Here the CDR3 DNA reads TGTGCCAGCAGCACTTACAGGGGATCGATAGGGAATGAGCAGTTCTTC.

The J gene is TRBJ1-4, the V gene TRBV4-1, with TRBD1 as a possible D gene (6 bases). This CDR3 region has 16 residues. Germline-derived CDR1 and CDR2 are MGHRA and YSYEKL. Deletions cut 4 bases from V and 3 bases from J, with 15 bases between. CDR3 in amino acids: CASSRSHREANEKLFF. CDR3 nucleotides: TGCGCCAGCAGCCGAAGCCACAGGGAAGCTAATGAAAAACTGTTTTTT.

This clone was recorded only once. V and J are TRBV6-5 and TRBJ2-5; D might be TRBD2 (7 bases). Germline V gene data show CDR1 as MNHEY and CDR2 as SVGAGI. The CDR3 is 14 residues long. V lost 8 bases, J lost 1 base, and 14 bases lay in between. Here the CDR3 DNA reads TGTGCCAGCCGTCAAGGGGGGGGCCAAGAGACCCAGTACTTC. It codes for CASRQGGGQETQYF.

The chain uses TRBV7-2 and TRBJ2-1; weak D call: TRBD2 (7 bases). The length of the CDR3 is 17 residues. Germline CDR1 SGHTA, CDR2 FQGNSA. Trimming pared 2 bases from V and 0 bases from J, leaving 14 bases between. The CDR3, as DNA: TGTGCCAGCAGCTTAAGGGGGGGCGGGAGCTCCTACAATGAGCAGTTCTTC. This sequence encodes CASSLRGGGSSYNEQFF.

The CDR3: CASSRGGLAGEGGYEQFF. The CDR3 DNA reads as TGTGCCAGCAGTCGAGGGGGACTAGCGGGAGAGGGGGGGTATGAGCAGTTCTTC. The V gene is TRBV5-4, the J gene TRBJ2-1; 14 nucleotides line up with TRBD2. CDR3 length equals 18 residues. Germline V CDR1 and CDR2: SGHNT, YYREEE (reference sequence). V lost 5 bases, J lost 8 bases, and 15 bases stayed unmatched.

This sequence joins TRBV19 and TRBJ2-2; 10 bases line up with TRBD1. Germline CDR1 reads LNHDA; CDR2 reads SQIVND (reference sequence). The CDR3 sequence is 15 residues long. V dropped 6 bases and J dropped 7; count of bases not matched to a gene: 8. The CDR3 sequence is CASSRRDRGRGELFF. As DNA, the CDR3 is TGTGCCAGTAGCCGACGTGACAGGGGGCGCGGGGAGCTGTTTTTT.

This clone was picked up one time. This sequence joins TRBV4-1 and TRBJ2-1, with 12 bases matching TRBD2. Germline loops: CDR1 MGHRA, CDR2 YSYEKL. The length of the CDR3 is 18 residues. The J segment lost 7 bases and the V segment lost 0 bases, leaving 10 bases of the junction unmatched. The DNA for the CDR3 is TGCGCCAGCAGCCAAGATAGAGTGGCTAGCGGGAGGGTGAATGAGCAGTTCTTC. Its protein is CASSQDRVASGRVNEQFF.

This chain uses TRBV5-1 with TRBJ2-7, with D perhaps matching TRBD1 (7 bases). This CDR3 is built from 16 residues. Trimming left V 4 bases short and J 1 base short, with 18 bases between. The germline V gene encodes CDR1 SGHRS and CDR2 YFSETQ. The CDR3 sequence is CASSPYTGEASYEQYF. For the CDR3, the DNA is TGCGCCAGCAGCCCGTATACAGGGGAGGCTTCCTACGAGCAGTACTTC.

The V gene is TRBV11-2, the J gene TRBJ1-1; 9 bases match TRBD1. The J segment lost 6 bases and the V segment lost 2 bases, leaving 13 bases of the junction unmatched. The CDR3 extends over 17 amino acids. Germline V CDR1 and CDR2: SGHAT, FQNNGV. The CDR3 nucleotides are TGTGCCAGCAGCTTATTTTGTCCCGGGACAGGGAGGCCTGAAGCTTTCTTT. This translates into CASSLFCPGTGRPEAFF.

The chain employs TRBV10-1 and TRBJ2-5; no firm D call. V was shortened by 4 bases and J by 5 bases, with 8 bases between the two germline ends. The CDR3 extends over 12 amino acids. Per the germline V gene, CDR1 is WNHNN and CDR2 is SYGVQD (reference sequence). The chain's CDR3 is CASSGTTETQYF. The CDR3 bases are TGCGCCAGCAGTGGAACTACCGAGACCCAGTACTTC.

CDR3: CASSIPSGTGRNQPQHF. DNA for the CDR3: TGTGCCAGTAGTATCCCCTCCGGGACAGGGCGAAACCAGCCCCAGCATTTT. V usage is TRBV19 and J usage is TRBJ1-5; 9 nucleotides agree with TRBD1. Germline V gene data show CDR1 as LNHDA and CDR2 as SQIVND (reference sequence). CDR3 length: 17 amino acids. After removal of 3 bases from V and 7 bases from J, the junction contained 13 bases not matched to a gene.

The CDR3 DNA sequence: TGTGCCAGCAGCTTAACTAGCGGGAGGGCCTTTGGTGAGCAGTTCTTC. It is translated as CASSLTSGRAFGEQFF. The chain joins TRBV7-9 to TRBJ2-1; 13 nucleotides match TRBD2. Per germline, CDR1 SEHNR and CDR2 FQNEAQ (reference sequence). The CDR3 runs 16 residues. Trimming took 2 bases from V and 9 from J; bases not matched to a gene: 7.

V usage is TRBV5-8 and J usage is TRBJ2-1, with TRBD2 matching over 9 bases. Germline V gene sequence: CDR1 SGHTS, CDR2 YDEGEE. V trimming: 4 bases; J trimming: 0 bases; junction bases outside the gene matches: 17. This CDR3 is built from 20 residues. The CDR3 protein is CASSTLSTSGTFSSYNEQFF. CDR3 DNA: TGTGCCAGCAGCACCCTCTCGACTAGCGGAACTTTTTCCTCCTACAATGAGCAGTTCTTC.

This chain uses TRBV2 with TRBJ1-1; 7 bases match TRBD1. The CDR3 is 14 residues long. Looked up from germline, CDR1 is SNHLY and CDR2 is FYNNEI. With V trimmed by 6 bases and J by 5 bases, 9 bases remained unmatched. CDR3 in amino acids: CASSATSRGTEAFF. The CDR3, as DNA: TGTGCCAGCAGCGCGACATCCAGGGGGACTGAAGCTTTCTTT. The whole variable domain, remainder taken from reference TRBV2 and TRBJ1-1, is EPEVTQTPSHQVTQMGQEVILRCVPISNHLYFYWYRQILGQKVEFLVSFYNNEISEKSEIFDDQFSVERPDGSNFTLKIRSTKLEDSAMYFCASSATSRGTEAFFGQGTRLTVV.